Each of the 26 T cell receptor beta chains below was sequenced from the same sample in a study of OX40 agonist ivuxolimab in advanced cancers. Using immunoSEQ multiplex PCR, the repertoire was profiled, and TCRdb retains in-frame clones only, with some absent. The sample lists about 50,000 clones, 82% seen once, with over 1.1% in the top ten. The source was CD4+ or CD8+ T cells sorted from blood, collected in a trial of the OX40 agonist ivuxolimab. The source of these receptors is an adult with an advanced solid tumor such as melanoma, head and neck, liver or kidney cancer.

This clone ranks as medium-sized. This chain links TRBV19 with TRBJ2-5; TRBD2 matches 12 bases. Losses at the gene ends were 6 bases for V and 4 bases for J; bases not matched to a gene: 6. The CDR3 loop spans 15 amino acids. Looked up from germline, CDR1 is LNHDA and CDR2 is SQIVND (reference sequence). The CDR3 DNA reads TGTGCCAGTAGAAGACTAGCGGGGGAAAGAGAGACCCAGTACTTC. It translates to CASRRLAGERETQYF.

This rearrangement joins TRBV5-1 to TRBJ1-1; 8 positions agree with TRBD1. V was clipped by 2 bases and J by 0 bases; unmatched bases: 6. This CDR3 has 16 amino acids. From germline, CDR1 is SGHRS and CDR2 YFSETQ. The CDR3 region is CASSFSTGALNTEAFF. The CDR3 region has the DNA TGCGCCAGCAGCTTTTCGACAGGGGCCTTGAACACTGAAGCTTTCTTT.

The CDR3 nucleotides read TGTGCCAGCAGCTTCGGCGGGAACACTGAAGCTTTCTTT. Its translation is CASSFGGNTEAFF. V usage is TRBV7-2 and J usage is TRBJ1-1; D gene unclear. This CDR3 comprises 13 residues. The V gene's germline CDR1 is SGHTA and CDR2 FQGNSA. V was trimmed by 3 bases and J by 1 base, leaving 6 bases between them. Full variable domain (outside the CDR3, taken from reference TRBV7-2 and TRBJ1-1): GAGVSQSPSNKVTEKGKDVELRCDPISGHTALYWYRQSLGQGLEFLIYFQGNSAPDKSGLPSDRFSAERTGGSVSTLTIQRTQQEDSAVYLCASSFGGNTEAFFGQGTRLTVV.

This clone was seen only once. The chain joins TRBV5-6 to TRBJ2-3; no definite D call. The germline V and J ends were trimmed by 4 bases and 5 bases, with 11 bases remaining between them. Looked up from germline, CDR1 is SGHDT and CDR2 is YYEEEE. The CDR3 extends over 13 amino acids. CDR3 sequence reads: CASSPRPRDTQYF. Here the CDR3 DNA reads TGTGCCAGCAGCCCCCGCCCGCGAGATACGCAGTATTTT.

The V gene is TRBV5-1, the J gene TRBJ2-7, with D tentatively TRBD1 or TRBD2 (5 bases each). The CDR3 has 13 residues. The germline CDR1 and CDR2 sequences are SGHRS and YFSETQ. V gave up 4 bases and J gave up 7 bases, with 15 bases separating them. CDR3 protein: CASSPGPTREQYF. CDR3 coding DNA: TGCGCCAGCAGCCCGGGGCCGACGAGAGAGCAGTACTTC.

V and J are TRBV4-3 and TRBJ1-5; D may be TRBD1 (5 bases). The CDR3 contains 14 residues. From germline, CDR1 is LGHNA and CDR2 YSLEER. The V and J ends lost 0 bases and 5 bases respectively, with 8 bases between them. The CDR3 DNA sequence: TGCGCCAGCAGCCAAGACAGGGAGTATCAGCCCCAGCATTTT. The encoded protein is CASSQDREYQPQHF.

This rearrangement joins TRBV7-3 to TRBJ2-5; 9 bases fit TRBD1. This CDR3 has 13 residues. Germline lookup yields CDR1 SGHTA and CDR2 FQGTGA. Losses at the gene ends were 5 bases for V and 4 bases for J; bases not matched to a gene: 2. CDR3 in amino acids: CASSVDRGETQYF. The CDR3, as DNA: TGTGCCAGCAGCGTGGACAGGGGAGAGACCCAGTACTTC. The whole variable domain, remainder taken from reference TRBV7-3 and TRBJ2-5, is GAGVSQTPSNKVTEKGKYVELRCDPISGHTALYWYRQSLGQGPEFLIYFQGTGAADDSGLPNDRFFAVRPEGSVSTLKIQRTERGDSAVYLCASSVDRGETQYFGPGTRLLVL.

The rearrangement links TRBV19 to TRBJ2-7; possibly TRBD1 or TRBD2 for D (5 bases each). The CDR3 spans 14 residues. Germline CDR1 reads LNHDA; CDR2 reads SQIVND (reference sequence). V lost 4 bases and J lost 0, with 10 bases in between. CDR3 amino acids: CASSRGDFSYEQYF. CDR3 bases: TGTGCCAGTAGTAGAGGGGATTTCTCCTACGAGCAGTACTTC.

In this sample, this clone turned up once. The rearrangement links TRBV11-3 to TRBJ2-1; 7 nucleotides match TRBD2. The germline V gene has CDR1 SGHNT and CDR2 YENEEA. After removal of 1 base from V and 5 bases from J, the junction contained 11 bases not matched to a gene. CDR3 length: 17 residues. The CDR3 sequence: CASSLGFRLAVNNEQFF. CDR3 sequence (DNA): TGTGCCAGCAGCTTAGGTTTTCGCCTAGCGGTGAACAATGAGCAGTTCTTC.

In this sample, this clone turned up many times. The rearrangement links TRBV5-1 to TRBJ2-7; D possibly uses TRBD1 or TRBD2 (5 bases each). Per germline, CDR1 SGHRS and CDR2 YFSETQ. V lost 0 bases to trimming and J lost 3 bases, with 10 bases between them. This CDR3 spans 14 amino acids. DNA for the CDR3: TGCGCCAGCAGCTTGGGCAGGGAGAACTACGAGCAGTACTTC. Translated: CASSLGRENYEQYF.

A remark on this clone: Other nucleotide sequences in the sample specify the same CDR3. V gene TRBV12-5 combines with J gene TRBJ2-7; TRBD1 agrees at 9 bases. The CDR3 extends over 13 amino acids. Germline V gene sequence: CDR1 LGHNT, CDR2 FRNRAP. The V and J ends lost 8 bases and 6 bases, in that order; junction bases with no gene match: 8. The CDR3 sequence is CASSRTGAGEQYF. CDR3 coding DNA: TGTGCTAGTTCCAGGACAGGGGCGGGCGAGCAGTACTTC.

The genes are TRBV18 and TRBJ2-1; a possible D gene is TRBD2 (6 bases). The CDR3 spans 15 residues. Germline assignment: CDR1 KGHSH and CDR2 LQKENI. The V and J ends lost 3 bases and 8 bases respectively, with 17 bases between them. The CDR3 is CASSPGTPPVDEQFF. CDR3 DNA: TGTGCCAGCTCACCCGGGACTCCCCCAGTTGATGAGCAGTTCTTC.

This clone was detected only a few times. V and J are TRBV19 and TRBJ1-5; the match to TRBD1 covers 7 bases. There are 13 residues in the CDR3. Germline CDR1 and CDR2: LNHDA and SQIVND (reference sequence). V gave up 6 bases and J gave up 7 bases; unmatched junction bases: 6. The chain's CDR3 is CASSRGAKQPQHF. The CDR3 region has the DNA TGTGCCAGTAGCAGGGGGGCCAAACAGCCCCAGCATTTT. Filled out from reference TRBV19 and TRBJ1-5, the complete variable domain reads DGGITQSPKYLFRKEGQNVTLSCEQNLNHDAMYWYRQDPGQGLRLIYYSQIVNDFQKGDIAEGYSVSREKKESFPLTVTSAQKNPTAFYLCASSRGAKQPQHFGDGTRLSIL.

This chain connects TRBV18 to TRBJ1-2; 7 bases line up with TRBD1. This CDR3 has 14 amino acids. The ends lost 5 bases at V and 2 bases at J; junction bases unmatched: 5. Germline V gene lookup returns CDR1 KGHSH and CDR2 LQKENI. The CDR3 DNA sequence: TGTGCCAGCTCAACCGCGGGACAGAACTATGGCTACACCTTC. Amino acids: CASSTAGQNYGYTF.

Comment on this clone: Other DNA sequences in this specimen translate into the identical CDR3. The chain recombines TRBV11-1 with TRBJ1-1; TRBD1 aligns across 8 bases. Per germline, CDR1 SGHAT and CDR2 FQDESV (reference sequence). V dropped 5 bases and J dropped 1; count of bases not matched to a gene: 3. This CDR3 is 14 amino acids long. As DNA, the CDR3 is TGTGCCAGCAGCCCAGACAGGGGGAACACTGAAGCTTTCTTT. Protein: CASSPDRGNTEAFF. The full variable domain, in which reference TRBV11-1 and TRBJ1-1 provide the parts outside the CDR3, is EAEVAQSPRYKITEKSQAVAFWCDPISGHATLYWYRQILGQGPELLVQFQDESVVDDSQLPKDRFSAERLKGVDSTLKIQPAELGDSAMYLCASSPDRGNTEAFFGQGTRLTVV.

This clone came up a few times. The V gene is TRBV6-6, the J gene TRBJ1-1; 11 bases are a match to TRBD1. Germline lookup yields CDR1 MNHNY and CDR2 SVGAGI (reference sequence). This CDR3 region has 13 residues. V lost 6 bases to trimming and J lost 10 bases; unmatched junction nucleotides: 7. This chain's CDR3 is CASSRGQGAVAFF. The DNA of the CDR3 is TGTGCCAGCAGCCGTGGACAGGGGGCCGTAGCTTTCTTT.

Regarding this clone: At one of its ends the junction is not consistent with the germline gene, which may arise from a read error. The gene calls are TRBV7-7 and TRBJ2-5; D is perhaps TRBD1 (5 bases). Germline V gene sequence: CDR1 SSHAT, CDR2 FNYEAQ (reference sequence). The length of the CDR3 is 13 residues. CDR3 coding DNA: TGTGCTAGCAGCCAAACAGGTGAACAGACCCAGTACTTC. Its protein is CASSQTGEQTQYF.

The chain combines TRBV19 with TRBJ2-3; the D is unclear. CDR3 length: 13 residues. The germline CDR1 and CDR2 sequences are LNHDA and SQIVND (reference sequence). Trimming shortened V by 1 base and J by 1 base, and 3 bases separated the two germline ends. The CDR3 reads CASSIVRTDTQYF. CDR3 nucleotide sequence: TGTGCCAGTAGTATAGTTCGCACAGATACGCAGTATTTT.

This chain uses TRBV6-5 with TRBJ2-7, with a weak D call TRBD2 (5 bases). CDR1 is MNHEY and CDR2 is SVGAGI in the germline V gene. The CDR3 contains 13 residues. Trimming removed 5 bases from V and 4 bases from J, with 12 bases in between. The CDR3 DNA sequence: TGTGCCAGCAGTATGGACTTGCTGTACGAGCAGTACTTC. Its protein is CASSMDLLYEQYF.

In this sample, this clone turned up once. The chain carries TRBV7-8 and TRBJ2-7; 10 nucleotides align to TRBD2. Trimming at V came to 0 bases and at J to 1 base, leaving 9 bases not matched to a gene. Looked up from germline, CDR1 is SGHVS and CDR2 is FQNEAQ. The CDR3 runs 18 residues. The CDR3 DNA follows: TGTGCCAGCAGCTTAGCGCCTAGCGGGAGTTTCGTTTCCTACGAGCAGTACTTC. Its protein product is CASSLAPSGSFVSYEQYF.

This clone has a single count. CDR3 in DNA: TGTGCCAGCAGCAATCTACAGCGCAAGGGGGATGGCTACACCTTC. Protein sequence: CASSNLQRKGDGYTF. J is TRBJ1-2 and V is TRBV21-1; the D segment call TRBD1 is taken from the table without a DNA check. TRBV21-1 is a pseudogene. The CDR3 contains 15 residues.

The V and J genes are TRBV2 and TRBJ2-3, with D possibly being TRBD1 or TRBD2 (6 bases each). The CDR3 is 13 amino acids. Germline V CDR1 and CDR2: SNHLY, FYNNEI. V lost 11 bases and J lost 3, with 15 bases in between. Written as DNA, the CDR3 is TGTGCCGGACGACGGGGGCAGACAGATACGCAGTATTTT. Protein product: CAGRRGQTDTQYF.

The rearrangement uses TRBV7-2 and TRBJ2-6; D unresolved. The germline CDR1 and CDR2 sequences are SGHTA and FQGNSA. Between the trimmed V and J ends, which lost 5 bases and 0 bases, there was a span of 14 bases. The CDR3 covers 17 residues. The DNA for the CDR3 is TGTGCCAGCAGCGTAGGCCCCATTCGCTCTGGGGCCAACGTCCTGACTTTC. This sequence encodes CASSVGPIRSGANVLTF.

The chain recombines TRBV5-8 with TRBJ2-3; 10 bases match TRBD2. J was trimmed by 2 bases and V by 4 bases; bases with no gene match: 4. Germline values: CDR1 SGHTS, CDR2 YDEGEE. The CDR3 extends over 15 amino acids. The CDR3 sequence: CASSIGLADTDTQYF. CDR3 nucleotides: TGTGCCAGCAGCATCGGACTAGCGGACACAGATACGCAGTATTTT.

The gene calls are TRBV28 and TRBJ1-3, with 7 bases fitting TRBD1. This CDR3 has 16 amino acids. V lost 3 bases to trimming and J lost 3 bases; unmatched junction nucleotides: 8. The germline V gene has CDR1 MDHEN and CDR2 SYDVKM. DNA for the CDR3: TGTGCCAGCAGTTTTCACTTGTCAGGGGGTGGAAACACCATATATTTT. Amino acids: CASSFHLSGGGNTIYF.

J is TRBJ2-3 and V is TRBV2, with D unresolved. Trimming shortened V by 7 bases and J by 0 bases, and 11 bases separated the two germline ends. The CDR3 is 14 residues long. Per the germline V gene, CDR1 is SNHLY and CDR2 is FYNNEI. CDR3 in amino acids: CASTLVLSTDTQYF. In DNA form, the CDR3 reads TGTGCCAGCACCCTGGTCCTAAGCACAGATACGCAGTATTTT.